Below are 16 T cell receptor beta chains sequenced from a single sample in a study of cytomegalovirus exposure and HLA in healthy donors. PCR was performed using 60 Vbeta and 13 Jbeta primers. TCRdb's table, derived via immunoSEQ multiplex PCR, lists solely in-frame clones and lacks some. This sample has approximately 190,000 clones, with over 65% found just once. The sequenced material came from PBMCs. The receptors were gathered from a woman under 40 in good health and CMV-seronegative.

The rearrangement joins TRBV29-1 to TRBJ1-2, with D unclear. Germline V gives CDR1 SQVTM, CDR2 ANQGSEA. The CDR3 loop spans 13 amino acids. Trimming left V 3 bases short and J 3 bases short, with 11 bases between. The DNA for the CDR3 is TGCAGCGTTGATACACTAAGGTACTATGGCTACACCTTC. Its translation: CSVDTLRYYGYTF.

CDR3 bases: TGTGCCAGCAGCCCAGGGACAGCCAAAGCTTTCTTT. Protein product: CASSPGTAKAFF. The V gene is TRBV7-9, the J gene TRBJ1-1; 7 bases map to TRBD1. The CDR3 totals 12 residues. Germline CDR1 and CDR2: SEHNR and FQNEAQ (reference sequence). After removal of 5 bases from V and 9 bases from J, the junction contained 6 bases not matched to a gene.

CDR3 sequence reads: CASSSLPGPRGVAFF. In nucleotides, the CDR3 is TGTGCCAGCAGCTCATTACCGGGACCCAGGGGGGTAGCTTTCTTT. The V call is TRBV5-6, the J call TRBJ1-1, with 7 bases that match TRBD1. Losses at the gene ends were 3 bases for V and 10 bases for J; bases not matched to a gene: 15. The germline gives CDR1 SGHDT, CDR2 YYEEEE. CDR3 length equals 15 residues.

The chain recombines TRBV11-3 with TRBJ2-1; possible D gene TRBD1, 5 bases. V was clipped by 5 bases and J by 3 bases, with 8 bases between them. CDR1 SGHNT and CDR2 YENEEA come from the germline V gene. There are 13 residues in the CDR3. The CDR3 nucleotides read TGTGCCAGCAGCCCAGACAGCTACAATGAGCAGTTCTTC. Its protein product is CASSPDSYNEQFF.

The chain has TRBV5-1 and TRBJ2-3, with 10 bases aligning to TRBD2. This CDR3 has 16 amino acids. V dropped 4 bases and J dropped 6; count of bases not matched to a gene: 11. CDR1 is SGHRS and CDR2 is YFSETQ in the germline V gene. DNA of the CDR3: TGCGCCAGCAGCCCACTAGCGGGATCAGGGCCGGATACGCAGTATTTT. Translation: CASSPLAGSGPDTQYF.

The rearrangement joins TRBV18 to TRBJ2-1, with 11 bases identical to TRBD2. J lost 4 bases, V lost 6 bases, and 2 bases had no gene match. Germline lookup yields CDR1 KGHSH and CDR2 LQKENI. The CDR3 consists of 14 residues. The CDR3 DNA reads as TGTGCCAGCTCGACTAGCGGGGAATACAATGAGCAGTTCTTC. This encodes CASSTSGEYNEQFF. The full variable domain, in which reference TRBV18 and TRBJ2-1 provide the parts outside the CDR3, is NAGVMQNPRHLVRRRGQEARLRCSPMKGHSHVYWYRQLPEEGLKFMVYLQKENIIDESGMPKERFSAEFPKEGPSILRIQQVVRGDSAAYFCASSTSGEYNEQFFGPGTRLTVL.

This chain connects TRBV10-1 to TRBJ2-7, with D tentatively TRBD1 (6 bases). Per the germline V gene, CDR1 is WNHNN and CDR2 is SYGVQD (reference sequence). Trimming left V 4 bases short and J 2 bases short, with 9 bases between. CDR3 length: 13 amino acids. CDR3 DNA sequence: TGCGCCAGCAGTGGACAGGCCCCCTACGAGCAGTACTTC. Encoded protein: CASSGQAPYEQYF.

This chain uses TRBV2 with TRBJ1-2; D gene uncertain. The germline gives CDR1 SNHLY, CDR2 FYNNEI. V was clipped by 4 bases and J by 4 bases, with 16 bases between them. This CDR3 is built from 15 residues. CDR3 region: CASSGTAGFGYGYTF. The CDR3 nucleotides are TGTGCCAGCAGTGGAACGGCGGGGTTTGGCTATGGCTACACCTTC.

The chain combines TRBV6-1 with TRBJ1-1; possibly TRBD1 for D (5 bases). The CDR3 totals 14 residues. The germline V gene encodes CDR1 MNHNS and CDR2 SASEGT. Trimming removed 6 bases from V and 1 base from J, with 12 bases in between. CDR3 loop: CASSPYGGNTEAFF. The DNA of the CDR3 is TGTGCCAGCAGCCCTTACGGGGGGAACACTGAAGCTTTCTTT.

The chain links TRBV5-1 to TRBJ2-5, with D maybe TRBD2 (6 bases). Deletions cut 5 bases from V and 5 bases from J, with 10 bases between. Germline V gene sequence: CDR1 SGHRS, CDR2 YFSETQ. This CDR3 contains 12 residues. The CDR3 reads CASRDRGETQYF. The CDR3 bases are TGCGCCAGCAGGGACCGGGGGGAGACCCAGTACTTC.

CDR3: CAISDGQGRNQPQHF. DNA of the CDR3: TGTGCCATCAGTGATGGGCAGGGTCGGAATCAGCCCCAGCATTTT. The chain carries TRBV10-3 and TRBJ1-5; possibly TRBD1 for D (5 bases). Germline-derived CDR1 and CDR2 are ENHRY and SYGVKD. The CDR3 has 15 residues. The ends were cut back, 3 bases at V and 4 bases at J, with 13 bases in the middle.

This chain uses TRBV10-3 with TRBJ2-3; 9 bases fit TRBD2. V lost 1 base to trimming and J lost 4 bases; unmatched junction nucleotides: 6. The CDR3 loop spans 16 amino acids. Germline V gene lookup returns CDR1 ENHRY and CDR2 SYGVKD. Here the CDR3 DNA reads TGTGCCATCAGTGAGTTAGGCGGGGGGGCATCAGATACGCAGTATTTT. This gives the protein CAISELGGGASDTQYF.

This clone was seen only a few times. The rearrangement joins TRBV4-3 to TRBJ2-3; D call uncertain. CDR1 LGHNA and CDR2 YSLEER come from the germline V gene. This CDR3 is built from 14 residues. The V end was cut by 0 bases, the J end by 0 bases, with 4 bases between. The CDR3: CASSQDTSTDTQYF. In DNA, the CDR3 is TGCGCCAGCAGCCAAGATACTAGCACAGATACGCAGTATTTT.

The chain has TRBV7-6 and TRBJ2-2; the D gene is possibly TRBD1 (6 bases). Germline V gene lookup returns CDR1 SGHVS and CDR2 FNYEAQ. V was pared by 3 bases and J by 6 bases, with 14 bases between. CDR3 length: 15 residues. The CDR3 nucleotides read TGTGCCAGCAGCTTCACAGGGTTTTTATCCGGGGAGCTGTTTTTT. Its translation is CASSFTGFLSGELFF.

This rearrangement joins TRBV25-1 to TRBJ1-4; a possible D gene is TRBD1 (5 bases). Trimming shortened V by 1 base and J by 3 bases, and 15 bases separated the two germline ends. Germline V gene sequence: CDR1 MGHDK, CDR2 SYGVNS. This CDR3 comprises 17 residues. The CDR3 protein is CASSEWGGGSSNEKLFF. The DNA of the CDR3 is TGTGCCAGCAGTGAATGGGGTGGGGGGTCATCTAATGAAAAACTGTTTTTT.

The chain couples TRBV29-1 to TRBJ1-1; 10 bases match TRBD1. Trimming removed 7 bases from V and 9 bases from J; junction bases left unmatched: 11. Germline values: CDR1 SQVTM, CDR2 ANQGSEA. The CDR3 runs 13 residues. The CDR3 sequence: CSAGGQGSLKAFF. CDR3 nucleotides: TGCAGCGCGGGGGGACAGGGGAGTTTGAAAGCTTTCTTT.